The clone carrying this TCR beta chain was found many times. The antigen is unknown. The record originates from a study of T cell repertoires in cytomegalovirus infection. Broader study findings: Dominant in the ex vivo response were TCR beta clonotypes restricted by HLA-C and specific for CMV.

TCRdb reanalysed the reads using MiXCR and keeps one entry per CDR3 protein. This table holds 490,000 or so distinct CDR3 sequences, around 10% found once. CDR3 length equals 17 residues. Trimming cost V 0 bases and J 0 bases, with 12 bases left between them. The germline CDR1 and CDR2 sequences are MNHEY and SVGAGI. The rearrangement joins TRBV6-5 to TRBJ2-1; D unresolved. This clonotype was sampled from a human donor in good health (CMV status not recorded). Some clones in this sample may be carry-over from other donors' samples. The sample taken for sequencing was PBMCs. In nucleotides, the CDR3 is TGTGCCAGCAGTTACTCGCGGATCTCTTACTCCTACAATGAGCAGTTCTTC. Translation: CASSYSRISYSYNEQFF.